This is a list of T cell receptor beta chains from one sample in a study of HIV-infected patients and healthy controls. TCRdb analysed the 5' RACE reads with MiXCR anew, one entry per CDR3 protein. The table has about 13,000 distinct CDR3 sequences, around 9% seen once. The sample consisted of blood. The receptors come from an adult in good health. The CDR3 runs from the conserved cysteine through the conserved F or W. Fields, in order: J gene, V gene, clone size, D gene, CDR3 DNA, CDR3 protein. A D gene is named only where the DNA matches it firmly. Some rows have no size entry. The others give once, few or many, or a class for an expanded clone.

TRBJ2-7	TRBV14	many	.	TGTGCCAGCAGCATCGGGGCCCTCTACGAGCAGTACTTC	CASSIGALYEQYF
TRBJ2-7	TRBV7-2	.	TRBD2	TGTGCCAGCAGGCTCAGTACTAGCGGGGTGGGCTACGAGCAGTACTTC	CASRLSTSGVGYEQYF
TRBJ1-5	TRBV18	many	.	TGTGCCAGCTCACCGGGGGGGGAGGGCAATCAGCCCCAGCATTTT	CASSPGGEGNQPQHF
TRBJ2-3	TRBV7-6	many	.	TGTGCCAGCAGCTCACGGGGGACAGCCAGTACAGATACGCAGTATTTT	CASSSRGTASTDTQYF
TRBJ2-1	TRBV20-1	many	.	TGCAGTGCTAGAGATAGCTGGGTCAATGAGCAGTTCTTC	CSARDSWVNEQFF
TRBJ1-1	TRBV18	medium-sized	.	TGTGCCAGCTCACGAGAAATGAACACTGAAGCTTTCTTT	CASSREMNTEAFF
TRBJ1-2	TRBV5-4	many	.	TGTGCCAGCAGCGAGGCCGGGACTATGAGCTCTTATGGCTACACCTTC	CASSEAGTMSSYGYTF
TRBJ2-2	TRBV19	many	TRBD1	TGTGCCAGTAATGGACAGGATAACACCGGGGAGCTGTTTTTT	CASNGQDNTGELFF
TRBJ1-1	TRBV7-2	medium-sized	.	TGTGCCAGCAGCTTAGGGGGCGCGTGGGCAACCTCTGAAGCTTTCTTT	CASSLGGAWATSEAFF
TRBJ2-1	TRBV12-3/TRBV12-4	many	TRBD2	TGTGCCAGCAATCGACTAGCGGGAGTATCCGGTACAGGGAATGAGCAGTTCTTC	CASNRLAGVSGTGNEQFF
TRBJ1-3	TRBV7-3	many	.	TGTGCCAGCAGCTTAGCACCGGGCCCAAGCTCTGGAAACACCATATATTTT	CASSLAPGPSSGNTIYF
TRBJ2-1	TRBV14	many	TRBD2	TGTGCCAGCAGCCAACGCCCGGGACTAGCGGGAGGGCCGTTGAATGAGCAGTTCTTC	CASSQRPGLAGGPLNEQFF
TRBJ1-5	TRBV28	many	.	TGTGCCAGCAGGCGAAACCGCGACAGAAATCAGCCCCAGCATTTT	CASRRNRDRNQPQHF
TRBJ1-5	TRBV7-2	many	.	TGTGCCAGCAGCTTACATAGTGGCGATAGCAATCAGCCCCAGCATTTT	CASSLHSGDSNQPQHF
TRBJ2-1	TRBV12-3/TRBV12-4	few	.	TGTGCCAGCAGTTTAGCGCCGGGTTCCTACAATGAGCAGTTCTTC	CASSLAPGSYNEQFF
TRBJ2-7	TRBV10-3	medium-sized	TRBD2	TGTCCGGCCTGGGAGCGGGAGCCCTACGAGCAGTACTTC	CPAWEREPYEQYF
TRBJ1-5	TRBV29-1	many	TRBD1	TGCAGCGTTGCAGGGGGATGGAATCAGCCCCAGCATTTT	CSVAGGWNQPQHF
TRBJ1-2	TRBV7-8	many	.	TGTGCCAGCAGCTCGCCCACCGTATATGGCTACACCTTC	CASSSPTVYGYTF
TRBJ2-5	TRBV6-6	.	.	TGTGCCAGCAGTCGAACCCTTAGCGGAGAGACCCAGTACTTC	CASSRTLSGETQYF
TRBJ1-4	TRBV12-5	.	.	TGTGCTAGTGGTTTGACCCCCCAGAGAGGGGAAGATGATGAAAAACTGTTTTTT	CASGLTPQRGEDDEKLFF
TRBJ1-5	TRBV7-8	many	TRBD1	TGTGCCAGCAGCCCCGGGACAGGGGTCAATCAGCCCCAGCATTTT	CASSPGTGVNQPQHF
TRBJ2-6	TRBV9	many	.	TGTGCCAGCAGCGTTAGACACCACTCTGGGGCCAACGTCCTGACTTTC	CASSVRHHSGANVLTF
TRBJ2-3	TRBV19	.	TRBD2	TGTGCCAGTAGCCTTACTAGCGGCGGCACAGATACGCAGTATTTT	CASSLTSGGTDTQYF
TRBJ1-5	TRBV19	.	.	TGTGCCAGTACCCAGGGAGACCTCAATCAGCCCCAGCATTTT	CASTQGDLNQPQHF
TRBJ2-7	TRBV7-9	many	.	TGTGCCACCCAACCTTACGAGCAGTACTTC	CATQPYEQYF
TRBJ1-2	TRBV6-2/TRBV6-3	many	.	TGTGCCAGCAGTTACGGACACCCGCTGGGCTACACCTTC	CASSYGHPLGYTF
TRBJ1-1	TRBV21-1	many	.	TGTGCCAGCAGCACTAACACTGAAGCTTTCTTT	CASSTNTEAFF
TRBJ1-1	TRBV7-3	few	TRBD1	TGTGCCAGCCGATTGACAGGGGGGGACACTGAAGCTTTCTTT	CASRLTGGDTEAFF
TRBJ1-3	TRBV20-1	.	.	TGCAGTGCTAGAAACCTAAACACCATATATTTT	CSARNLNTIYF
TRBJ2-3	TRBV2	many	TRBD1	TGTGCCAGCAGTAGTGGACAGGGGGCAGATACGCAGTATTTT	CASSSGQGADTQYF
TRBJ1-5	TRBV20-1	many	.	TGCAGTGCTAGGGACCGGTCGAGCAATCAGCCCCAGCATTTT	CSARDRSSNQPQHF
TRBJ2-2	TRBV7-2	.	.	TGTGCCAGCAGCTTAGGCACCGGGGAGCTGTTTTTT	CASSLGTGELFF
TRBJ2-2	TRBV20-1	many	TRBD1	TGCAGTGCTAGAGATGCCCGACAGGGTCCCGGGGAGCTGTTTTTT	CSARDARQGPGELFF
TRBJ2-1	TRBV6-5	many	.	TGTGCCAGCAGTTCTATGGGTGAGCAGTTCTTC	CASSSMGEQFF
TRBJ1-5	TRBV18	many	.	TGTGCCAGCTCACTGGGGGGACCTTATAGCAATCAGCCCCAGCATTTT	CASSLGGPYSNQPQHF
TRBJ2-2	TRBV4-2	many	TRBD2	TGTGCCAGCAGCCAGACTAGCGGGGCGAACACCGGGGAGCTGTTTTTT	CASSQTSGANTGELFF
TRBJ2-1	TRBV7-9	.	TRBD1	TGTGCCAGCAGCTCCCCAGGGACAGGGGTCATGTACAATGAGCAGTTCTTC	CASSSPGTGVMYNEQFF
TRBJ1-2	TRBV14	.	.	TGTGCCAGCAGCCGTTCCACTCCGGACGTTAACTATGGCTACACCTTC	CASSRSTPDVNYGYTF
TRBJ2-7	TRBV21-1	.	.	TGTGCCAGCAGCAAAGACAGGGCCTACGAGCAGTACTTC	CASSKDRAYEQYF
TRBJ2-1	TRBV7-9	many	.	TGTGCCAGCAGCATGACCTACAATGAGCAGTTCTTC	CASSMTYNEQFF
TRBJ1-5	TRBV19	few	TRBD1	TGTGCCAGTAGTATAGGGGGACAGGGCGGGAATCAGCCCCAGCATTTT	CASSIGGQGGNQPQHF
TRBJ2-2	TRBV6-2/TRBV6-3	many	.	TGTGCCAGCAATGGTGGCGAGGACACCGGGGAGCTGTTTTTT	CASNGGEDTGELFF
TRBJ1-1	TRBV19	many	TRBD1	TGTGCCAGTAGTAATCTGGATAACAGGGGGTACACTGAAGCTTTCTTT	CASSNLDNRGYTEAFF
TRBJ1-4	TRBV7-2	many	.	TGTGCCAGCAGCCCCGGGGACCGCGATAATGAAAAACTGTTTTTT	CASSPGDRDNEKLFF
TRBJ2-3	TRBV29-1	.	.	TGCAGCGTTGATCGGGGGACGGGCACAGATACGCAGTATTTT	CSVDRGTGTDTQYF